The present entry profiles one TCR beta chain with its context. The antigen remains unidentified. Per the germline V gene, CDR1 is SGHRS and CDR2 is YFSETQ. Trimming left V 4 bases short and J 3 bases short, with 11 bases between. There are 13 residues in the CDR3. This entry belongs to a study of cytomegalovirus exposure and HLA in healthy donors. Nominally healthy donors provided the samples, though records likely missed some immune exposures. The PCR made use of 60 Vbeta and 13 Jbeta primers. Method: immunoSEQ multiplex PCR; TCRdb's copy keeps in-frame clones and lacks some. The data hold some 190,000 clones, with approximately 78% observed a single time. Study-wide findings and caveats: Listed as cytomegalovirus-associated were 170 or so TCR beta chains. Later on, a genetic analysis was performed. It linked a missense variant in DCLRE1C with V- and J-gene trimming of TCR beta.

Specimen: PBMCs. This clonotype originated in a woman in her 30s in good health and CMV-seropositive. V gene TRBV5-1 combines with J gene TRBJ2-7; D perhaps matches TRBD1 (5 bases). The CDR3 region has the DNA TGCGCCAGCAGCCCCGACAGCCACTACGAGCAGTACTTC. It encodes CASSPDSHYEQYF.